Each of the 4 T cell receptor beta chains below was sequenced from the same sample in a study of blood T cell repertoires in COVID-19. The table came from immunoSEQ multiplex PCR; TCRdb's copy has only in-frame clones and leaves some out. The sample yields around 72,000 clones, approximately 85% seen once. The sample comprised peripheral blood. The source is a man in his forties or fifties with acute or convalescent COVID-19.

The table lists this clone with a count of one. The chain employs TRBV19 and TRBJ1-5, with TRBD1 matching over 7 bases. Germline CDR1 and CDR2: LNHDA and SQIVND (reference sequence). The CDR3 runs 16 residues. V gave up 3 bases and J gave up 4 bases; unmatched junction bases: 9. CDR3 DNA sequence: TGTGCCAGTAGTATTCACGGCGGACAGGTAAATCAGCCCCAGCATTTT. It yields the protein CASSIHGGQVNQPQHF.

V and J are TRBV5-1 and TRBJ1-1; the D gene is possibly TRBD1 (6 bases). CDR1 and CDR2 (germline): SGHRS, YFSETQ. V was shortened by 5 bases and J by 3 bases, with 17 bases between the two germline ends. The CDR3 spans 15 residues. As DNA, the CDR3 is TGCGCCAGCAGGAGCAGGGGTGCCAGAGACACTGAAGCTTTCTTT. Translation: CASRSRGARDTEAFF.

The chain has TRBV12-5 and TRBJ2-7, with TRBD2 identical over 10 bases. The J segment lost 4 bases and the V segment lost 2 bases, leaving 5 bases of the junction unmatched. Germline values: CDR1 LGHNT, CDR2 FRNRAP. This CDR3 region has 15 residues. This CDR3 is CASGLSSGGRYEQYF. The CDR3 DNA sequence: TGTGCTAGTGGTTTGTCTAGCGGGGGAAGGTACGAGCAGTACTTC.

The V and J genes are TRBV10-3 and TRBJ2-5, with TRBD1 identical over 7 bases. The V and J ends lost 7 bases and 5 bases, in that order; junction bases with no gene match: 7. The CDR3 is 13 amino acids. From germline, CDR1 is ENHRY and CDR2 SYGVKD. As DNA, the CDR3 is TGTGCCATCAACAGGGGCGGTTTGGAGACCCAGTACTTC. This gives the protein CAINRGGLETQYF.